The 29 T cell receptor beta chains listed next were all sequenced from one sample in a study of T cell responses to AZD1222 COVID-19 vaccine. Produced via immunoSEQ multiplex PCR; TCRdb's table is partial and in-frame only. The data contain about 170,000 clones, roughly nine tenths of them seen just once; the ten biggest clones take up approximately 0.97%. The source material was peripheral blood, sampled 28 days after the second AZD1222 dose. All receptors come from an adult who received the AZD1222 COVID-19 vaccine.

The V and J genes are TRBV7-2 and TRBJ2-4; unclear D gene. The CDR3 has 13 residues. Looked up from germline, CDR1 is SGHTA and CDR2 is FQGNSA. Deletions cut 4 bases from V and 6 bases from J, with 10 bases between. The CDR3 nucleotides read TGTGCCAGCAGCTCCTATAGTGCAAACATTCAGTACTTC. Protein product: CASSSYSANIQYF.

The rearrangement joins TRBV5-6 to TRBJ1-6; D unresolved. The CDR3 contains 16 residues. Germline CDR1 reads SGHDT; CDR2 reads YYEEEE. Trimming removed 2 bases from V and 1 base from J, with 10 bases in between. CDR3 coding DNA: TGTGCCAGCAGCTTTAACAGAGCTTCCTATAATTCACCCCTCCACTTT. Residues: CASSFNRASYNSPLHF.

The J gene is TRBJ1-2, the V gene TRBV19; 7 bases agree with TRBD1. V trimming: 7 bases; J trimming: 3 bases; junction bases outside the gene matches: 14. The CDR3 extends over 16 amino acids. The germline CDR1 and CDR2 sequences are LNHDA and SQIVND (reference sequence). CDR3 amino acids: CASTGGPATGDYGYTF. In DNA form, the CDR3 reads TGTGCCAGTACAGGGGGTCCGGCCACCGGGGACTATGGCTACACCTTC.

The chain couples TRBV11-2 to TRBJ2-7, with D possibly being TRBD1 (5 bases). Deletions cut 5 bases from V and 2 bases from J, with 13 bases between. Germline assignment: CDR1 SGHAT and CDR2 FQNNGV. This CDR3 is 14 amino acids long. The CDR3 protein is CASSPIPGTYEQYF. CDR3 DNA sequence: TGTGCCAGCAGCCCGATCCCAGGGACCTACGAGCAGTACTTC.

The V and J genes are TRBV11-2 and TRBJ1-1; TRBD1 aligns across 7 bases. This CDR3 is 14 amino acids long. The V gene's germline CDR1 is SGHAT and CDR2 FQNNGV. Losses at the gene ends were 5 bases for V and 4 bases for J; bases not matched to a gene: 7. Written as DNA, the CDR3 is TGTGCCAGCAGCCGAGGGGGCCTGGGCACTGAAGCTTTCTTT. Protein sequence: CASSRGGLGTEAFF.

This rearrangement joins TRBV18 to TRBJ1-4, with a weak D call TRBD1 (6 bases). CDR1 and CDR2 from the germline V gene are KGHSH and LQKENI. Trimming removed 3 bases at V and 4 bases at J, with 18 bases between. There are 17 residues in the CDR3. CDR3 residues: CASSPKDRRLINEKLFF. DNA for the CDR3: TGTGCCAGCTCACCTAAGGACAGACGACTTATTAATGAAAAACTGTTTTTT.

This rearrangement joins TRBV27 to TRBJ1-6, with a possible D match to TRBD1 (5 bases). Germline CDR1 reads MNHEY; CDR2 reads SMNVEV (reference sequence). Trimming took off 0 bases at V and 9 bases at J, with 18 bases between the two ends. This CDR3 spans 17 amino acids. CDR3 sequence (DNA): TGTGCCAGCAGTTTATCGCGGCAGGGTGGTTATGGTTCACCCCTCCACTTT. It codes for CASSLSRQGGYGSPLHF.

V is TRBV6-2 or TRBV6-3 and J is TRBJ1-5; 7 bases map to TRBD1. V trimming: 4 bases; J trimming: 7 bases; junction bases outside the gene matches: 7. The CDR3 extends over 14 amino acids. CDR1 and CDR2 from the germline V gene are MNHEY and SVGEGT. CDR3 sequence reads: CASSLTGERQPQHF. Written as DNA, the CDR3 is TGTGCCAGCAGTTTAACAGGGGAGAGGCAGCCCCAGCATTTT.

The chain is built from TRBV1 and TRBJ2-1; the D call in the table, TRBD2, was not verified against the DNA. TRBV1 is deemed a pseudogene. The CDR3 extends over 19 amino acids. CDR3 protein: CTSSHLLAGGPIDLNEQFF. Written as DNA, the CDR3 is TGCACCAGCAGCCACCTACTAGCGGGGGGGCCGATAGACCTCAATGAGCAGTTCTTC.

To note about this clone: Germline and junction disagree at one end, which may indicate a read error. This chain links TRBV15 with TRBJ2-2; the D call may be TRBD1 or TRBD2 (7 bases each). This CDR3 contains 13 residues. Germline V gene data show CDR1 as LNHNV and CDR2 as YYDKDF (reference sequence). The CDR3 sequence is CATSRGGTGELFF. In DNA, the CDR3 is TGTGCCACTAGCAGGGGGGGCACCGGGGAGCTGTTTTTT.

The chain has TRBV6-6 and TRBJ2-7; D not certain. The CDR3 has 10 residues. The V gene's germline CDR1 is MNHNY and CDR2 SVGAGI (reference sequence). V lost 11 bases and J lost 2, with 7 bases in between. The CDR3 nucleotides read TGTGCCGCCCAAACCTACGAGCAGTACTTC. Translating it yields CAAQTYEQYF.

The gene calls are TRBV2 and TRBJ2-7, with D perhaps matching TRBD1 (5 bases). The germline CDR1 and CDR2 sequences are SNHLY and FYNNEI. The CDR3 loop spans 16 amino acids. The ends were cut back, 4 bases at V and 1 base at J, with 17 bases in the middle. As DNA, the CDR3 is TGTGCCAGCAGTGGGCAGGGTAGGGAACTATCCTACGAGCAGTACTTC. Its protein product is CASSGQGRELSYEQYF.

The V call is TRBV5-5, the J call TRBJ2-5, with D tentatively TRBD1 (5 bases). Trimming shortened V by 6 bases and J by 4 bases, and 16 bases separated the two germline ends. CDR3 length equals 14 residues. Per the germline V gene, CDR1 is SGHKS and CDR2 is YYEKEE (reference sequence). The CDR3 is CASTSGQPRETQYF. As DNA, the CDR3 is TGTGCCAGCACCTCCGGACAACCACGAGAGACCCAGTACTTC. Looking up the rest from reference TRBV5-5 and TRBJ2-5 gives the full variable domain: DAGVTQSPTHLIKTRGQQVTLRCSPISGHKSVSWYQQVLGQGPQFIFQYYEKEERGRGNFPDRFSARQFPNYSSELNVNALLLGDSALYLCASTSGQPRETQYFGPGTRLLVL.

This clone has just one count. The chain links TRBV20-1 to TRBJ2-5; D is ambiguous. This CDR3 has 10 residues. The V and J ends lost 5 bases and 5 bases respectively, with 6 bases between them. CDR1 and CDR2 from the germline V gene are DFQATT and SNEGSKA (reference sequence). The CDR3 is CSAGSETQYF. The CDR3 DNA reads TGCAGTGCTGGTTCGGAGACCCAGTACTTC.

The count of this clone is one. V gene TRBV29-1 combines with J gene TRBJ1-1, with 7 bases matching TRBD1. This CDR3 comprises 15 residues. Per the germline V gene, CDR1 is SQVTM and CDR2 is ANQGSEA. J lost 0 bases, V lost 2 bases, and 6 bases had no gene match. In DNA, the CDR3 is TGCAGCGTTGAACAACAGGGGCTCTTGAACACTGAAGCTTTCTTT. Amino acids: CSVEQQGLLNTEAFF.

This clone has just a few counts. This chain connects TRBV19 to TRBJ2-1, with TRBD1 identical over 12 bases. There are 16 residues in the CDR3. V shed 4 bases and J 8 bases; nucleotides not matched to a gene: 9. Germline CDR1 reads LNHDA; CDR2 reads SQIVND (reference sequence). CDR3 DNA: TGTGCCAGTAGTACCCCACCGGGACAGGGGGCTGATGAGCAGTTCTTC. It codes for CASSTPPGQGADEQFF.

The CDR3 sequence is CASSLAGGRQETQYF. CDR3 coding DNA: TGTGCCAGCAGTTTAGCGGGGGGGCGGCAAGAGACCCAGTACTTC. The V call is TRBV6-2 or TRBV6-3, the J call TRBJ2-5, with TRBD2 matching 11 bases. The V gene's germline CDR1 is MNHEY and CDR2 SVGEGT. V lost 4 bases and J lost 2; bases outside the gene matches: 3. The CDR3 is 15 amino acids.

The count of this clone is one. The V call is TRBV6-6, the J call TRBJ2-6, with TRBD1 identical over 7 bases. The CDR3 contains 16 residues. Trimming at V came to 6 bases and at J to 0 bases, leaving 5 bases not matched to a gene. Germline values: CDR1 MNHNY, CDR2 SVGAGI (reference sequence). The CDR3 DNA reads TGTGCCAGCAGGAGGGACAGCTACTCTGGGGCCAACGTCCTGACTTTC. Translated: CASRRDSYSGANVLTF.

The DNA of the CDR3 is TGTGCCAGCAGTGAAGTAGGGACGCGCAATCAGCCCCAGCATTTT. This gives the protein CASSEVGTRNQPQHF. J is TRBJ1-5 and V is TRBV25-1, with D possibly TRBD1 on 5 matching bases. Germline CDR1 reads MGHDK; CDR2 reads SYGVNS. V lost 2 bases, J lost 2 bases, and 10 bases lay in between. CDR3 length: 15 amino acids.

The V and J genes are TRBV9 and TRBJ2-3; 8 bases match TRBD2. The V segment lost 0 bases and the J segment 4 bases; nucleotides outside the gene matches: 7. The CDR3 length is 16 residues. Germline V CDR1 and CDR2: SGDLS, YYNGEE. In DNA, the CDR3 is TGTGCCAGCAGCGTAGGTCCCGGGGGGGCGGCAGATACGCAGTATTTT. This sequence encodes CASSVGPGGAADTQYF. Full variable domain (rest looked up from reference TRBV9 and TRBJ2-3): DSGVTQTPKHLITATGQRVTLRCSPRSGDLSVYWYQQSLDQGLQFLIQYYNGEERAKGNILERFSAQQFPDLHSELNLSSLELGDSALYFCASSVGPGGAADTQYFGPGTRLTVL.

This clone was seen just once. Within the sample, other DNA sequences also encode this same CDR3. V and J are TRBV3-1 (or the pseudogene TRBV3-2) and TRBJ1-1; 8 bases line up with TRBD1. Germline loops: CDR1 LGHDT, CDR2 YNNKEL (reference sequence). The trim removed 8 bases at V and 5 bases at J, leaving 7 bases unmatched. The CDR3 is 13 residues long. The CDR3 is CASSGQGYTEAFF. CDR3 in DNA: TGTGCCAGCTCCGGACAGGGCTATACTGAAGCTTTCTTT.

This chain connects TRBV12-3 or TRBV12-4 to TRBJ2-3; 7 positions match TRBD2. CDR3 length: 12 amino acids. J gave up 4 bases and V 7 bases, and 2 bases lay outside the gene matches. In nucleotides, the CDR3 is TGTGCCAGCAAACTAGCGTCAGATACGCAGTATTTT. It yields the protein CASKLASDTQYF.

This clone showed up just once. V is TRBV7-6 and J is TRBJ2-7, with a tentative D call TRBD2 (6 bases). V lost 5 bases to trimming and J lost 6 bases, with 14 bases between them. The germline gives CDR1 SGHVS, CDR2 FNYEAQ. The CDR3 has 13 residues. CDR3 DNA: TGTGCCAGCAGCAATAGTGTGGGGGGCGAGCAGTACTTC. Translating it yields CASSNSVGGEQYF.

This clone showed up just a few times. The chain recombines TRBV27 with TRBJ1-1, with D possibly TRBD1 on 6 matching bases. CDR3 length: 17 residues. V was clipped by 2 bases and J by 5 bases, with 21 bases between them. Looked up from germline, CDR1 is MNHEY and CDR2 is SMNVEV (reference sequence). CDR3 in DNA: TGTGCCAGCAGTTTAACCGGAGGTACAGGGATTAGAACTGAAGCTTTCTTT. This gives the protein CASSLTGGTGIRTEAFF.

The chain couples TRBV7-2 to TRBJ1-1; a possible D gene is TRBD1 (5 bases). This CDR3 is 14 amino acids long. Germline assignment: CDR1 SGHTA and CDR2 FQGNSA. V lost 1 base, J lost 7 bases, and 13 bases lay in between. CDR3 protein: CASSLDRSQFEAFF. CDR3 coding DNA: TGTGCCAGCAGCTTAGACAGGAGTCAATTTGAAGCTTTCTTT.

The chain is built from TRBV11-2 and TRBJ2-7, with 11 bases identical to TRBD1. The germline V gene has CDR1 SGHAT and CDR2 FQNNGV. The length of the CDR3 is 15 residues. The V segment lost 3 bases and the J segment 3 bases; nucleotides outside the gene matches: 4. The CDR3 reads CASSFGTGGNYEQYF. As DNA, the CDR3 is TGTGCCAGCAGCTTTGGGACAGGGGGTAACTACGAGCAGTACTTC.

The chain carries TRBV30 and TRBJ1-1; D gene ambiguous. The V and J ends lost 0 bases and 11 bases respectively, with 10 bases between them. Germline values: CDR1 GTSNPN, CDR2 SVGIG (reference sequence). The CDR3 has 11 residues. Written as DNA, the CDR3 is TGTGCCTGGAGTGTACATGGGTGGGCTTTCTTT. This translates into CAWSVHGWAFF.

This rearrangement joins TRBV19 to TRBJ1-2, with 8 bases aligning to TRBD1. The germline gives CDR1 LNHDA, CDR2 SQIVND (reference sequence). The CDR3 is 16 residues long. Trimming removed 6 bases from V and 4 bases from J; junction bases left unmatched: 13. The CDR3 DNA sequence: TGTGCCAGTAGCCGGGAGGGGACAGGAGGCTCCTATGGCTACACCTTC. Residues: CASSREGTGGSYGYTF.

This chain links TRBV27 with TRBJ2-7; maybe TRBD2 (5 bases). CDR1 is MNHEY, CDR2 SMNVEV, per germline (reference sequence). Trimming took off 5 bases at V and 6 bases at J, with 14 bases between the two ends. The CDR3 contains 13 residues. The CDR3 here is CASSLSSLGEQYF. CDR3 nucleotide sequence: TGTGCCAGCAGTCTCTCTTCACTAGGCGAGCAGTACTTC.